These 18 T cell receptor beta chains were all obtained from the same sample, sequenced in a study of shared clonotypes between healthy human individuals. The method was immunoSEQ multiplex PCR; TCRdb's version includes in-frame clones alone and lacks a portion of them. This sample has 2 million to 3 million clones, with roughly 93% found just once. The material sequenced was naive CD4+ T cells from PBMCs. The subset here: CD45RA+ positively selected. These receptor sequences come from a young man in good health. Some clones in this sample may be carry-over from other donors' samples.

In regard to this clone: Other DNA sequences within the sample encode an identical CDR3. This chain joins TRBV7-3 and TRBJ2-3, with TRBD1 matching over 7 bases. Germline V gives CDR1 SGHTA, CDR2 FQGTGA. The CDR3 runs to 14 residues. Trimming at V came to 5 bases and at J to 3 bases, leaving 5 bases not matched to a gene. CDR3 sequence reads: CASSLQGQTDTQYF. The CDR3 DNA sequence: TGTGCCAGCAGCCTACAGGGGCAGACAGATACGCAGTATTTT.

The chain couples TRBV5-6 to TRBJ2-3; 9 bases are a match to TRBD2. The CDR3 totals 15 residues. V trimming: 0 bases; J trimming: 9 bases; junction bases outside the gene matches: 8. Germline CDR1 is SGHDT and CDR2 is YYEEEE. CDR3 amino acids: CASSLALAGAETQYF. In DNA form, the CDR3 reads TGTGCCAGCAGCTTGGCGTTAGCGGGGGCTGAGACGCAGTATTTT.

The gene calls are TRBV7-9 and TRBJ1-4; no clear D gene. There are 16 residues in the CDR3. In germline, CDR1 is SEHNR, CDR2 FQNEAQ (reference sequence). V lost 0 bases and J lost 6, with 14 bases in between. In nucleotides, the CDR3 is TGTGCCAGCAGCTTAGCTGAACAGAGCCGGGATGAAAAACTGTTTTTT. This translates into CASSLAEQSRDEKLFF.

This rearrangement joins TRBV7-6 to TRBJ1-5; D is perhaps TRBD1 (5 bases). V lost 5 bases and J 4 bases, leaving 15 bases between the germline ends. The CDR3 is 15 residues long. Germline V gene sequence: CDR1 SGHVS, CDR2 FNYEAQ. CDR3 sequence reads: CASSPFTGINQPQHF. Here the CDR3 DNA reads TGTGCCAGCAGCCCCTTTACAGGAATAAATCAGCCCCAGCATTTT.

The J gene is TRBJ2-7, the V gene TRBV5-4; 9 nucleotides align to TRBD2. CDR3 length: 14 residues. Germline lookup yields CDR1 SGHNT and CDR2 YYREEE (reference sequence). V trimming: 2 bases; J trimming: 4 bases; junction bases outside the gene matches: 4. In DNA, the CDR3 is TGTGCCAGCAGCTTCGAGCGGGAGGAGTACGAGCAGTACTTC. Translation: CASSFEREEYEQYF.

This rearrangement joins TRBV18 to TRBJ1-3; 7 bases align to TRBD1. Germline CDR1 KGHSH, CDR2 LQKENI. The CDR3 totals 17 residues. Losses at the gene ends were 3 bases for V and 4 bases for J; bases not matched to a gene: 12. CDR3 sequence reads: CASSPNRGEGYGNTIYF. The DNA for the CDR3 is TGTGCCAGCTCACCCAACAGGGGAGAAGGCTACGGAAACACCATATATTTT.

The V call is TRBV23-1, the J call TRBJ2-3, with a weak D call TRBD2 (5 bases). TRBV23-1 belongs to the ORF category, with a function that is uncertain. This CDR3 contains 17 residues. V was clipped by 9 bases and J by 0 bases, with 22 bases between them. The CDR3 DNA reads TGCGCCAGGAAACCCGTGGGTAGCGAGCTGAGCACAGATACGCAGTATTTT. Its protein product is CARKPVGSELSTDTQYF.

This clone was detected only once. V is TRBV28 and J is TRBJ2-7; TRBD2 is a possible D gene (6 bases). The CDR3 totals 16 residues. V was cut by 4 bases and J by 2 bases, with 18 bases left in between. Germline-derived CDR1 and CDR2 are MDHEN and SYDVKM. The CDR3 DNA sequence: TGTGCCAGCAGTTCCACTGGAGGGACCGCCCCCTACGAGCAGTACTTC. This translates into CASSSTGGTAPYEQYF.

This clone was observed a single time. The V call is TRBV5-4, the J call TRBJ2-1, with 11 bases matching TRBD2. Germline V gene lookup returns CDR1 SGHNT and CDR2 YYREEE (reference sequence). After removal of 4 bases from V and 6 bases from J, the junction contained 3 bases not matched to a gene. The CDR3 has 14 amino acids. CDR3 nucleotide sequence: TGTGCCAGCAGCGCCGGGACTAGCGGCAATGAGCAGTTCTTC. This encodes CASSAGTSGNEQFF. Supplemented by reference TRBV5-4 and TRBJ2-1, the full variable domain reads ETGVTQSPTHLIKTRGQQVTLRCSSQSGHNTVSWYQQALGQGPQFIFQYYREEENGRGNFPPRFSGLQFPNYSSELNVNALELDDSALYLCASSAGTSGNEQFFGPGTRLTVL.

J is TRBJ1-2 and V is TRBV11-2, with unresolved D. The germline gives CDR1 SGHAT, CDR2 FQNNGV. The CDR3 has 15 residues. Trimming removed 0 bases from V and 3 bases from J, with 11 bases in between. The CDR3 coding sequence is TGTGCCAGCAGCTTAGAAGGGATGCGGGACTATGGCTACACCTTC. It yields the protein CASSLEGMRDYGYTF.

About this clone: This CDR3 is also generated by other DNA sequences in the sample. The CDR3: CASSLERATGELFF. CDR3 bases: TGTGCCAGCAGCTTAGAGCGCGCCACCGGGGAGCTGTTTTTT. The rearrangement links TRBV7-2 to TRBJ2-2; D unclear. The CDR3 is 14 residues long. V gave up 1 base and J gave up 4 bases, with 7 bases separating them. Germline lookup yields CDR1 SGHTA and CDR2 FQGNSA.

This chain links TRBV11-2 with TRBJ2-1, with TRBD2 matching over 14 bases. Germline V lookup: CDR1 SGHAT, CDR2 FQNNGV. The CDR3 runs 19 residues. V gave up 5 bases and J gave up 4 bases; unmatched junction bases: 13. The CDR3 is CASSLRLAGGPTAYNEQFF. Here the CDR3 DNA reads TGTGCCAGCAGCCTTCGACTAGCGGGAGGGCCAACAGCATACAATGAGCAGTTCTTC.

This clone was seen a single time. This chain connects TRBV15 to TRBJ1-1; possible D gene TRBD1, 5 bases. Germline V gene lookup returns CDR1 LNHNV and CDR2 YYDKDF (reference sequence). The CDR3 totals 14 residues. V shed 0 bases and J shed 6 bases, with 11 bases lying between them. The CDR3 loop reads CATSREGEGAEAFF. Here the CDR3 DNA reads TGTGCCACCAGCAGAGAGGGGGAGGGTGCTGAAGCTTTCTTT.

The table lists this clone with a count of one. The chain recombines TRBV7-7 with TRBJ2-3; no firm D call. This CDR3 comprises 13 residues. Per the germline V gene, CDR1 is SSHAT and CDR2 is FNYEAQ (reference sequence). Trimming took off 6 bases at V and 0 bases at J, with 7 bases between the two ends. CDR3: CASSPTSTDTQYF. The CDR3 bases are TGTGCCAGCAGTCCTACTAGCACAGATACGCAGTATTTT.

The CDR3 coding sequence is TGTGCCAGCAGCTTAGAGGGTTCGGGCAGTGGGGGCTACACCTTC. This translates into CASSLEGSGSGGYTF. V usage is TRBV11-2 and J usage is TRBJ1-2, with unresolved D. Per the germline V gene, CDR1 is SGHAT and CDR2 is FQNNGV. This CDR3 spans 15 amino acids. The V gene lost 0 bases and the J gene lost 8 bases, with 16 bases spanning the gap.

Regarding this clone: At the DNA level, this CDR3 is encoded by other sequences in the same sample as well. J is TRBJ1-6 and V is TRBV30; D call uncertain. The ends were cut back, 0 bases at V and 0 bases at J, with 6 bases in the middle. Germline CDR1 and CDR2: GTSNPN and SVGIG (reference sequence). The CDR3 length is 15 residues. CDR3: CAWSVGSSYNSPLHF. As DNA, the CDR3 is TGTGCCTGGAGTGTAGGCAGCTCCTATAATTCACCCCTCCACTTT.

CDR3 protein: CASSPDGEFYEQYF. CDR3 nucleotides: TGCGCCAGCAGCCCGGACGGCGAATTCTACGAGCAGTACTTC. The chain recombines TRBV5-1 with TRBJ2-7; D is unclear. Trimming shortened V by 4 bases and J by 3 bases, and 14 bases separated the two germline ends. The CDR3 extends over 14 amino acids. The germline V gene has CDR1 SGHRS and CDR2 YFSETQ.

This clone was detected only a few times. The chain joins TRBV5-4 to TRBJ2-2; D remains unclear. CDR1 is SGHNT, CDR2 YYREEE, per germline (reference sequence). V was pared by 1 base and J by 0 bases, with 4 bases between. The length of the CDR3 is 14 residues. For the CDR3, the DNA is TGTGCCAGCAGCTTGTCCGCGAACACCGGGGAGCTGTTTTTT. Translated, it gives CASSLSANTGELFF.